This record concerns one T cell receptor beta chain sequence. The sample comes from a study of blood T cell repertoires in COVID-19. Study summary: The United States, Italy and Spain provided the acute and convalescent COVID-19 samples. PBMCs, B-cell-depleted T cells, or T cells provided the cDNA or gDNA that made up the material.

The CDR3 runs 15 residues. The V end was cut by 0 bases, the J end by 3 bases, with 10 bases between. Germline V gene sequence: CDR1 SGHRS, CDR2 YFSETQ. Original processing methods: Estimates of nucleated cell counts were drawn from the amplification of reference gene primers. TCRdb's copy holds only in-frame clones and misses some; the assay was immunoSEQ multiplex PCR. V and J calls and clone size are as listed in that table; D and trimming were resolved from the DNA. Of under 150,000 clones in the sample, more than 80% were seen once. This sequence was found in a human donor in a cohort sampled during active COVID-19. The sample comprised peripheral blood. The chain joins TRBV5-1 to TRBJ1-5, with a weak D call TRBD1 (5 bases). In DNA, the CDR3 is TGCGCCAGCAGCTTGGAAGGGGTTCCCAATCAGCCCCAGCATTTT. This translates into CASSLEGVPNQPQHF.